Below are 7 T cell receptor beta chains sequenced from a single sample in a study of blood T cell repertoires in COVID-19. Profiling relied on immunoSEQ multiplex PCR, and the TCRdb table lists in-frame clones only, not all of them. The sample has approximately 460,000 clones; 80% to 90% are singletons. What was sequenced was peripheral blood. These receptors were taken from a young man with COVID-19, enrolled during active disease.

The rearrangement uses TRBV5-6 and TRBJ2-7; D remains ambiguous. CDR3 length: 15 residues. Trimming pared 0 bases from V and 3 bases from J, leaving 13 bases between. The germline CDR1 and CDR2 sequences are SGHDT and YYEEEE. Here the CDR3 DNA reads TGTGCCAGCAGCTTGGGACGATCGGGTGGCTACGAGCAGTACTTC. It encodes CASSLGRSGGYEQYF.

The rearrangement uses TRBV2 and TRBJ2-5; weak D call: TRBD1 (5 bases). Germline lookup yields CDR1 SNHLY and CDR2 FYNNEI. Trimming removed 7 bases from V and 4 bases from J, with 19 bases in between. The CDR3 has 15 residues. CDR3 protein: CASIAGLSRGETQYF. The CDR3 region has the DNA TGTGCCAGCATTGCAGGTCTATCAAGGGGAGAGACCCAGTACTTC.

This clone was found once. The chain has TRBV5-4 and TRBJ2-5; D call uncertain. Germline loops: CDR1 SGHNT, CDR2 YYREEE (reference sequence). The CDR3 extends over 13 amino acids. V was shortened by 0 bases and J by 5 bases, with 8 bases between the two germline ends. CDR3 amino acids: CASSLDPRETQYF. The CDR3 region has the DNA TGTGCCAGCAGCTTGGACCCCCGGGAGACCCAGTACTTC.

The V gene is TRBV10-3, the J gene TRBJ2-2, with 7 nucleotides matching TRBD1. The CDR3 is 13 residues long. Germline lookup yields CDR1 ENHRY and CDR2 SYGVKD. The junction had 5 bases not matched to a gene; V was cut back by 6 bases and J by 7 bases. The CDR3 loop reads CAIRTGDNGELFF. For the CDR3, the DNA is TGTGCCATCAGAACAGGGGACAACGGGGAGCTGTTTTTT.

This clone was counted only a few times. V usage is TRBV27 and J usage is TRBJ2-3; D perhaps matches TRBD1 (5 bases). CDR3 size: 11 residues. Germline V lookup: CDR1 MNHEY, CDR2 SMNVEV (reference sequence). Deletions cut 3 bases from V and 13 bases from J, with 11 bases between. CDR3 loop: CASSFGHRKYF. The CDR3 DNA is TGTGCCAGCAGTTTTGGACACCGGAAGTATTTT.

The genes are TRBV19 and TRBJ2-7; no clear D gene. Trimming took off 0 bases at V and 1 base at J, with 10 bases between the two ends. CDR3 size: 15 residues. Germline assignment: CDR1 LNHDA and CDR2 SQIVND (reference sequence). The CDR3 region has the DNA TGTGCCAGTAGTATAGATCTGGGCGTTTCCTACGAGCAGTACTTC. This encodes CASSIDLGVSYEQYF.

The V gene is TRBV2, the J gene TRBJ2-5, with D perhaps TRBD2 (5 bases). This CDR3 is 16 amino acids long. The germline V gene encodes CDR1 SNHLY and CDR2 FYNNEI. The ends were cut back, 7 bases at V and 0 bases at J, with 18 bases in the middle. The CDR3 region has the DNA TGTGCCAGCAACCCGAACGCTCTAGCATACCAAGAGACCCAGTACTTC. Its protein product is CASNPNALAYQETQYF.